A single sample is the source of the 12 T cell receptor beta chains below, sequenced in a study of T cell responses to AZD1222 COVID-19 vaccine. The assay was immunoSEQ multiplex PCR, and TCRdb's table has in-frame clones only and misses some. The sample lists some 130,000 clones; 91% were seen once. The sample consisted of peripheral blood, taken on day 0 of AZD1222 vaccination. The receptors were sampled from an adult in good health.

This chain connects TRBV25-1 to TRBJ2-7, with TRBD1 as a possible D gene (5 bases). With 4 bases removed from V and 4 bases from J, the gap between germline ends came to 11 bases. This CDR3 contains 13 residues. Germline CDR1 MGHDK, CDR2 SYGVNS. The CDR3 DNA reads TGTGCCAGCAGTGTAGTGGGGCTGTACGAGCAGTACTTC. This translates into CASSVVGLYEQYF.

Here the CDR3 DNA reads TGTGCCAGCAGCTTACAGGGATACGATGAGCAGTTCTTC. As protein: CASSLQGYDEQFF. The chain carries TRBV5-6 and TRBJ2-1, with D perhaps TRBD1 (6 bases). The CDR3 length is 13 residues. Trimming removed 2 bases at V and 8 bases at J, with 11 bases between. Germline V lookup: CDR1 SGHDT, CDR2 YYEEEE.

The chain employs TRBV6-5 and TRBJ1-1, with D unresolved. Germline-derived CDR1 and CDR2 are MNHEY and SVGAGI. The CDR3 is 16 amino acids. V lost 4 bases and J lost 1, with 16 bases in between. CDR3: CASSSFTEGWNTEAFF. The CDR3 region has the DNA TGTGCCAGCAGTTCATTTACCGAAGGATGGAACACTGAAGCTTTCTTT.

This rearrangement joins TRBV7-2 to TRBJ1-5; D possibly corresponds to TRBD1 (5 bases). Per germline, CDR1 SGHTA and CDR2 FQGNSA. CDR3 length equals 16 residues. Between the trimmed V and J ends, which lost 3 bases and 7 bases, there was a span of 19 bases. The CDR3 spells CASSLAGTGWEQPQHF. The DNA of the CDR3 is TGTGCCAGCAGCTTGGCCGGGACGGGGTGGGAGCAGCCCCAGCATTTT.

The V call is TRBV19, the J call TRBJ1-2; D might be TRBD1 (6 bases). From germline, CDR1 is LNHDA and CDR2 SQIVND (reference sequence). Trimming shortened V by 7 bases and J by 4 bases, and 37 bases separated the two germline ends. CDR3 length equals 21 residues. CDR3: CASTIIPKISDNREGSYGYTF. In DNA form, the CDR3 reads TGTGCCAGTACTATTATACCGAAGATTTCGGACAACAGGGAGGGGTCCTATGGCTACACCTTC.

The chain is built from TRBV6-5 and TRBJ1-2; TRBD1 aligns across 7 bases. Trimming took 5 bases from V and 9 from J; bases not matched to a gene: 12. CDR1 is MNHEY, CDR2 SVGAGI, per germline. This CDR3 comprises 14 residues. The CDR3: CASSPGQETFRYTF. In DNA, the CDR3 is TGTGCCAGCAGTCCAGGACAGGAGACCTTTCGCTACACCTTC.

The genes are TRBV6-5 and TRBJ2-5, with a possible D match to TRBD1 (5 bases). The CDR3 consists of 13 residues. The V end was cut by 6 bases, the J end by 4 bases, with 12 bases between. Germline loops: CDR1 MNHEY, CDR2 SVGAGI. CDR3 protein: CASSPGWGETQYF. CDR3 nucleotide sequence: TGTGCCAGCAGCCCAGGGTGGGGAGAGACCCAGTACTTC.

This chain links TRBV13 with TRBJ1-1; weak D call: TRBD1 (6 bases). Germline CDR1 and CDR2: PRHDT and FYEKMQ (reference sequence). V was cut by 5 bases and J by 0 bases, with 10 bases left in between. This CDR3 is built from 14 residues. In DNA, the CDR3 is TGTGCCAGCAGCACAGGACAGTTGAACACTGAAGCTTTCTTT. Its translation: CASSTGQLNTEAFF.

V and J are TRBV7-2 and TRBJ1-1; tentatively, D is TRBD1 (5 bases). The germline V gene encodes CDR1 SGHTA and CDR2 FQGNSA. The V end was cut by 5 bases, the J end by 4 bases, with 17 bases between. This CDR3 is built from 15 residues. The CDR3 coding sequence is TGTGCCAGCAGCCCAGCTGGGGCGTCGGGCACTGAAGCTTTCTTT. Amino acid sequence: CASSPAGASGTEAFF.

The rearrangement uses TRBV27 and TRBJ2-1; D might be TRBD1 (6 bases). Looked up from germline, CDR1 is MNHEY and CDR2 is SMNVEV (reference sequence). V was shortened by 4 bases and J by 6 bases, with 25 bases between the two germline ends. The CDR3 has 18 amino acids. This chain's CDR3 is CASSSITGISFVGNEQFF. CDR3 sequence (DNA): TGTGCCAGCAGTTCCATTACAGGGATAAGTTTCGTAGGCAATGAGCAGTTCTTC.

The rearrangement links TRBV2 to TRBJ2-1; D unclear. Trimming removed 2 bases at V and 2 bases at J, with 4 bases between. The CDR3 contains 13 residues. From germline, CDR1 is SNHLY and CDR2 FYNNEI. The CDR3 DNA follows: TGTGCCAGCAGTGAATTAGCCTACAATGAGCAGTTCTTC. Residues: CASSELAYNEQFF.

CDR3 in amino acids: CASSLGQIYEQYF. The CDR3 DNA follows: TGTGCCAGCAGCTTAGGGCAGATTTACGAGCAGTACTTC. The V call is TRBV7-8, the J call TRBJ2-7; D is unresolved. V was cut by 1 base and J by 4 bases, with 8 bases left in between. CDR1 and CDR2 from the germline V gene are SGHVS and FQNEAQ. The CDR3 loop spans 13 amino acids.